This T cell receptor (beta chain) was recorded in a study of T-cell reconstitution after alpha-beta-depleted transplantation in children. General study points: Alpha-beta T cells present about two months after transplant were reported to originate from several hundred expanded graft clones. T-cell counts and diversity at one year following transplant were attributed mainly to newly produced T cells. Some patients' high day-60 TCRbeta diversity was traced to surviving recipient T cells and thymic progenitors.

This clonotype appeared many times. As yet, its antigen is unknown. Unique molecular identifiers were incorporated when the TCRbeta library was constructed. One entry per CDR3 protein, called by TCRdb with MiXCR from the PCR reads. The sample holds fewer than 350,000 distinct CDR3 sequences, roughly 11% seen once. The CDR3 is 15 amino acids. Unmatched junction bases numbered 6, after V lost 6 bases and J lost 1 base. The chain uses TRBV12-3 or TRBV12-4 and TRBJ1-1, with 9 bases that match TRBD1. The starting material was peripheral blood, obtained 180 days after TCRalphabeta/CD19-depleted stem cell transplant. The TCR originated in a male patient between 2 and 10 years old who had a stem cell transplant for chronic granulomatous disease, so the T cells may come from the graft donor. The CDR3 is CASSTGGLRNTEAFF. In nucleotides, the CDR3 is TGTGCCAGCAGCACAGGGGGCCTGAGGAACACTGAAGCTTTCTTT.